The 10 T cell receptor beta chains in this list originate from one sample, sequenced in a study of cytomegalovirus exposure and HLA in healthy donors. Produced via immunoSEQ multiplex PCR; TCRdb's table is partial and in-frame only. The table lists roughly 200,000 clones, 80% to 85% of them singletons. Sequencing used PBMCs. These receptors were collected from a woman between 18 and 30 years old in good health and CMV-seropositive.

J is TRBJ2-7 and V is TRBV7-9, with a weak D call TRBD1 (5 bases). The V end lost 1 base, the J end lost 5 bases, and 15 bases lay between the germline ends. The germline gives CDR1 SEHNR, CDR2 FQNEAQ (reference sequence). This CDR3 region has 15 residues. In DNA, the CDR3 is TGTGCCAGCAGCTTAGATCAGGGTAGGAACGACGAGCAGTACTTC. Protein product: CASSLDQGRNDEQYF. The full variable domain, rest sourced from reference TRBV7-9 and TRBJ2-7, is DTGVSQNPRHKITKRGQNVTFRCDPISEHNRLYWYRQTLGQGPEFLTYFQNEAQLEKSRLLSDRFSAERPKGSFSTLEIQRTEQGDSAMYLCASSLDQGRNDEQYFGPGTRLTVT.

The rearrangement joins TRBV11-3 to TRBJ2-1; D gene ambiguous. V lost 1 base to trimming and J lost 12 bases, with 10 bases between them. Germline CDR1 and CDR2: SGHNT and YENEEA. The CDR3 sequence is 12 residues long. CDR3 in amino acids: CASSLGPGRQFF. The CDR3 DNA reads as TGTGCCAGCAGCTTAGGACCAGGTAGGCAGTTCTTC.

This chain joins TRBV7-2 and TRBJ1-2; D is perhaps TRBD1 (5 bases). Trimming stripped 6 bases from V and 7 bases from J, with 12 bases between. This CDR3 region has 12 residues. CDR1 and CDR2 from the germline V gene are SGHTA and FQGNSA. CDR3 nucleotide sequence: TGTGCCAGCAGTTACGACAGTTCTGGCTACACCTTC. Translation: CASSYDSSGYTF.

The CDR3 protein is CASSPQGANNQPQHF. CDR3 DNA: TGTGCCAGTAGTCCCCAGGGGGCGAACAATCAGCCCCAGCATTTT. The V and J genes are TRBV19 and TRBJ1-5; 8 nucleotides match TRBD1. The germline V gene encodes CDR1 LNHDA and CDR2 SQIVND (reference sequence). The CDR3 has 15 amino acids. With 5 bases clipped from V and 3 bases from J, the junction kept 6 bases outside the gene matches.

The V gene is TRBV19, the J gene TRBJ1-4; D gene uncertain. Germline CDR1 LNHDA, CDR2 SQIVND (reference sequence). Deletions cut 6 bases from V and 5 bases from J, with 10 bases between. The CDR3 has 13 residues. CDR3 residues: CASRTLWNEKLFF. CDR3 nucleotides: TGTGCCAGTAGAACTCTATGGAATGAAAAACTGTTTTTT.

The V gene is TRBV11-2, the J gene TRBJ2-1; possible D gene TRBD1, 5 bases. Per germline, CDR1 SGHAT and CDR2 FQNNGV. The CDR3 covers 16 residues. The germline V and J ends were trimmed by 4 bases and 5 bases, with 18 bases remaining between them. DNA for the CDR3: TGTGCCAGCAGCTCACTGGTTAAGGGGCCTGACAATGAGCAGTTCTTC. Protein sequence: CASSSLVKGPDNEQFF.

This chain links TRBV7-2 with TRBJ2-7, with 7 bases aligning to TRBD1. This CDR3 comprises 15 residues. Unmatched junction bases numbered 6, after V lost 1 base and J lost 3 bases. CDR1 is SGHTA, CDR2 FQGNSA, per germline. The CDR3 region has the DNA TGTGCCAGCAGCTTAGAACAGGGGATACACTACGAGCAGTACTTC. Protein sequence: CASSLEQGIHYEQYF. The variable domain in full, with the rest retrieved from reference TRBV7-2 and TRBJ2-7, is GAGVSQSPSNKVTEKGKDVELRCDPISGHTALYWYRQSLGQGLEFLIYFQGNSAPDKSGLPSDRFSAERTGGSVSTLTIQRTQQEDSAVYLCASSLEQGIHYEQYFGPGTRLTVT.

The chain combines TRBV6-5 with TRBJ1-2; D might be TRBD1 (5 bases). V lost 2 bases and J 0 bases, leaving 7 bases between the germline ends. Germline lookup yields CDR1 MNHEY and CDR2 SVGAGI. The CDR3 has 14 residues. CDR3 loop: CASSYAGTNYGYTF. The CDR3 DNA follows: TGTGCCAGCAGTTACGCAGGGACTAACTATGGCTACACCTTC.

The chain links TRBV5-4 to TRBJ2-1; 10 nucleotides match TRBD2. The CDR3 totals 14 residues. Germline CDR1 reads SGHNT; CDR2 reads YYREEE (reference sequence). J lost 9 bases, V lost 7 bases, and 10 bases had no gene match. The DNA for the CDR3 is TGTGCCAGCGGTGACCTAGCGGGGGATAGTGAGCAGTTCTTC. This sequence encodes CASGDLAGDSEQFF.

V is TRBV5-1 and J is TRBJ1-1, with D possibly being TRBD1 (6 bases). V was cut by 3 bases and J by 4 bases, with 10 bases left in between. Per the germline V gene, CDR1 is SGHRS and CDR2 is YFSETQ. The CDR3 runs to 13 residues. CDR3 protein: CASSWGPATEAFF. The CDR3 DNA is TGCGCCAGCAGCTGGGGGCCAGCCACTGAAGCTTTCTTT.